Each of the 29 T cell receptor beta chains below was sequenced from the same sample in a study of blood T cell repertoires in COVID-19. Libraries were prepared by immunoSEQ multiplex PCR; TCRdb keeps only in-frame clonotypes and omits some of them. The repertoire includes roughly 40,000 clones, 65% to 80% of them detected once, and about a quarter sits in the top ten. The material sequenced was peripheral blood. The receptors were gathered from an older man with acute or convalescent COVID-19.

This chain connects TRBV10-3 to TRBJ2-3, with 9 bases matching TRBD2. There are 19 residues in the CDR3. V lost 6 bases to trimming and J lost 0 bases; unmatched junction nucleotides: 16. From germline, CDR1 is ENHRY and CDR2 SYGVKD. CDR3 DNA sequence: TGTGCCATCAGCCCCCTAGGCGGGGGGGCCCCTTCTAGCACAGATACGCAGTATTTT. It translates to CAISPLGGGAPSSTDTQYF.

CDR3 protein: CASSPSDRKSEAFF. The CDR3 nucleotides are TGTGCCAGCTCACCATCGGACAGGAAGTCTGAAGCTTTCTTT. The chain couples TRBV18 to TRBJ1-1, with 7 positions matching TRBD1. The CDR3 runs 14 residues. V gave up 2 bases and J gave up 6 bases; unmatched junction bases: 6. The germline V gene encodes CDR1 KGHSH and CDR2 LQKENI.

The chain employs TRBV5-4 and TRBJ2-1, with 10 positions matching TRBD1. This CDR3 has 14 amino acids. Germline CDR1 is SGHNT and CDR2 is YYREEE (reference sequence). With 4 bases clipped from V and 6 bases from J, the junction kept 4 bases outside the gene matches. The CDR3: CASSLRQGANEQFF. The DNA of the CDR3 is TGTGCCAGCAGCCTAAGACAGGGGGCCAATGAGCAGTTCTTC.

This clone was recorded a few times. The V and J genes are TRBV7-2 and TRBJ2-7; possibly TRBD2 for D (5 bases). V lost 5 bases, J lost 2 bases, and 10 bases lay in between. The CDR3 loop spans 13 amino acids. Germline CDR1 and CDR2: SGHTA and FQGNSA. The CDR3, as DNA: TGTGCCAGCAGCAACGACTACGCCTACGAGCAGTACTTC. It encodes CASSNDYAYEQYF.

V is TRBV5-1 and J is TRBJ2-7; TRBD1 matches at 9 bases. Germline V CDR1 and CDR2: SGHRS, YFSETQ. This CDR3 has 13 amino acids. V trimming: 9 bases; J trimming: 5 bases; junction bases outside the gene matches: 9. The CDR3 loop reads CAIPPGQGNEQYF. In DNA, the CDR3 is TGCGCCATCCCGCCGGGACAGGGTAACGAGCAGTACTTC.

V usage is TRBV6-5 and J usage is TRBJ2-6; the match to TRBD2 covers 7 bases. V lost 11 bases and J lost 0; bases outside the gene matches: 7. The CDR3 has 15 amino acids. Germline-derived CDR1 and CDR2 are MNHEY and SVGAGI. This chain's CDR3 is CASAGQFSGANVLTF. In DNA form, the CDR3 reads TGTGCCTCAGCGGGGCAATTCTCTGGGGCCAACGTCCTGACTTTC.

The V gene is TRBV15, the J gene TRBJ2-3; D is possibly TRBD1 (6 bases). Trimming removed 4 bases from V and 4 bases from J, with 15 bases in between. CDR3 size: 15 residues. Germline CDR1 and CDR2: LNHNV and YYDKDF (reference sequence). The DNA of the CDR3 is TGTGCCACCAGCAAGGGACAATCCTGGGCAGATACGCAGTATTTT. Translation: CATSKGQSWADTQYF.

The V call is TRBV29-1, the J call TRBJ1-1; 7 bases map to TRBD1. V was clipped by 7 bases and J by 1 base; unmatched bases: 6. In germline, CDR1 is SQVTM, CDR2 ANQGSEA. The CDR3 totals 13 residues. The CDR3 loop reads CSARGQRNTEAFF. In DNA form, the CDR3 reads TGCAGCGCCCGGGGACAGCGGAACACTGAAGCTTTCTTT.

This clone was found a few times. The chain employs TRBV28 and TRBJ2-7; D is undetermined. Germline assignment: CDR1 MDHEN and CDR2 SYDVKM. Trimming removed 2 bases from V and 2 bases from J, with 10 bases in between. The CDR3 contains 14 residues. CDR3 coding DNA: TGTGCCAGCAGTTTACAACTCCCCCCCTACGAGCAGTACTTC. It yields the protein CASSLQLPPYEQYF.

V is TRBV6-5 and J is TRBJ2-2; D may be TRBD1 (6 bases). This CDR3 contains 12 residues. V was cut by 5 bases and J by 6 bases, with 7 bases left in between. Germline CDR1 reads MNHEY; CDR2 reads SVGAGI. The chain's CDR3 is CASSTGSGELFF. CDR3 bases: TGTGCCAGCAGTACAGGGTCCGGGGAGCTGTTTTTT.

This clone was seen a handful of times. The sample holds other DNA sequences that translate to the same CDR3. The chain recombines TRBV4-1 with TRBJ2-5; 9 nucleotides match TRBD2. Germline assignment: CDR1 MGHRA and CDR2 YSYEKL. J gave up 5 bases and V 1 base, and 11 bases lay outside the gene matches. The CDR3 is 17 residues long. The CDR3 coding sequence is TGCGCCAGCAGCCAAGCGGCCGGGTTAGCGGGAGAGGAGACCCAGTACTTC. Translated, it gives CASSQAAGLAGEETQYF.

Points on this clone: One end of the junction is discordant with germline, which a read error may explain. The CDR3 DNA sequence: TGTGCCAGCAGTCAAGCCGGTGAAAAACTGTTTTTT. Translation: CASSQAGEKLFF. V is TRBV3-1 (or the pseudogene TRBV3-2) and J is TRBJ1-4; D remains ambiguous. The CDR3 totals 12 residues. Germline V lookup: CDR1 LGHDT, CDR2 YNNKEL (reference sequence).

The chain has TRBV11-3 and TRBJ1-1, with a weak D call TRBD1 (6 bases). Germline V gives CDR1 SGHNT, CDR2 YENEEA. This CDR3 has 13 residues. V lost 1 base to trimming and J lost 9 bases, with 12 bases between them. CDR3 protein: CASSLGSQGKAFF. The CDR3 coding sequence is TGTGCCAGCAGCTTAGGTTCCCAGGGGAAAGCTTTCTTT.

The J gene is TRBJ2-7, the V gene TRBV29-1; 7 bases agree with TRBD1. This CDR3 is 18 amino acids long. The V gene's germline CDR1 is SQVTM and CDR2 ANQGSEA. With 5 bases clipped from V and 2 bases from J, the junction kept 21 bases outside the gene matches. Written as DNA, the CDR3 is TGCAGCGTTTCCCTCCCACCCCATGACAGGGATCTCACCTACGAGCAGTACTTC. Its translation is CSVSLPPHDRDLTYEQYF.

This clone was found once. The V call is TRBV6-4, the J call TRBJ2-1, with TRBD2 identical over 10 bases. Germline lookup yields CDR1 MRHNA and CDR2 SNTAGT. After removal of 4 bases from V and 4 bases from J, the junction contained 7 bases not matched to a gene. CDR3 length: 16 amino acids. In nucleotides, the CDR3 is TGTGCCAGCAGTGCCCAAGCGGGGGGGCCTTACAATGAGCAGTTCTTC. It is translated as CASSAQAGGPYNEQFF.

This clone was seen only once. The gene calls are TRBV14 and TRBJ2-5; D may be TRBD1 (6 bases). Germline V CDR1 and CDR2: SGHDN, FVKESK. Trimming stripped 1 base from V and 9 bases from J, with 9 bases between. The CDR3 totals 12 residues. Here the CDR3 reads CASSQANRAQYF. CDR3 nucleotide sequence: TGTGCCAGCAGCCAAGCAAACAGGGCCCAGTACTTC.

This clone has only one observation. CDR3 in DNA: TGTGCCAGCAGCCAAGATTGGACAGGGAACACCGGGGAGCTGTTTTTT. Amino acids: CASSQDWTGNTGELFF. The V call is TRBV3-1 (or the pseudogene TRBV3-2), the J call TRBJ2-2, with TRBD1 matching 7 bases. Trimming cost V 0 bases and J 1 base; bases outside gene matches: 2. From germline, CDR1 is LGHDT and CDR2 YNNKEL (reference sequence). This CDR3 has 16 amino acids.

CDR3 sequence reads: CASGVTGAYGYTF. The CDR3 DNA reads TGTGCCAGTGGGGTGACAGGGGCCTATGGCTACACCTTC. The chain is built from TRBV19 and TRBJ1-2; 8 positions agree with TRBD1. This CDR3 is built from 13 residues. Trimming at V came to 8 bases and at J to 4 bases, leaving 6 bases not matched to a gene. The germline CDR1 and CDR2 sequences are LNHDA and SQIVND (reference sequence).

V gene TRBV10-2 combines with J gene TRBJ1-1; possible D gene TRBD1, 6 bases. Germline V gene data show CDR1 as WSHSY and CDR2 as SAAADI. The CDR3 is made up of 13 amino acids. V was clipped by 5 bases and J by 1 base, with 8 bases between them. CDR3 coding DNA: TGCGCCAGCAGTATGGACAGGAACACTGAAGCTTTCTTT. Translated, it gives CASSMDRNTEAFF.

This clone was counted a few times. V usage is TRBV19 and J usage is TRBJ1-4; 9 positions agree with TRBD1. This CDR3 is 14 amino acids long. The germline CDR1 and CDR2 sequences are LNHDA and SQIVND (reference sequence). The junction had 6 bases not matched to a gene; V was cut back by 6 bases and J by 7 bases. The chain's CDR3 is CASRDRGVGEKLFF. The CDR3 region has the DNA TGTGCCAGTAGGGACAGGGGAGTTGGTGAAAAACTGTTTTTT. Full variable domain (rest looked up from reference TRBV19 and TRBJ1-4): DGGITQSPKYLFRKEGQNVTLSCEQNLNHDAMYWYRQDPGQGLRLIYYSQIVNDFQKGDIAEGYSVSREKKESFPLTVTSAQKNPTAFYLCASRDRGVGEKLFFGSGTQLSVL.

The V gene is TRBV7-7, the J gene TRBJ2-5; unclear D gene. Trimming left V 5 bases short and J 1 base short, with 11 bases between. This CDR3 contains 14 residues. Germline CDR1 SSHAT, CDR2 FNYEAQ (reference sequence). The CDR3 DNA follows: TGTGCCAGCAGCCCTCGAGCGTCCCAAGAGACCCAGTACTTC. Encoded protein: CASSPRASQETQYF.

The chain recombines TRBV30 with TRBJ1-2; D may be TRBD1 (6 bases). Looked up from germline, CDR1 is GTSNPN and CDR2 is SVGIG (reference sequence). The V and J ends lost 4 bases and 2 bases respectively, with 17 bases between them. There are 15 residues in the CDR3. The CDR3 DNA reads TGTGCCTGGATGGTCCCTTGGACAGACAACTATGGCTACACCTTC. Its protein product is CAWMVPWTDNYGYTF.

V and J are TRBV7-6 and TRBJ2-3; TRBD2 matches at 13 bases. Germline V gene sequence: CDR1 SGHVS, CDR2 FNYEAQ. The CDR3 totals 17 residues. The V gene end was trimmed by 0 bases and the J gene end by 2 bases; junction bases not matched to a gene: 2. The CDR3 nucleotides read TGTGCCAGCAGCTTAGCCGGGACTAGCGGGAACACAGATACGCAGTATTTT. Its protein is CASSLAGTSGNTDTQYF.

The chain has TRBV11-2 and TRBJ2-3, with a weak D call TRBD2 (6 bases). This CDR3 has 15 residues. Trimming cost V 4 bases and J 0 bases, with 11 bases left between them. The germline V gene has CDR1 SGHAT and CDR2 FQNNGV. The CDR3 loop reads CASSYGLKSTDTQYF. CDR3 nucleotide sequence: TGTGCCAGCAGCTACGGACTAAAAAGCACAGATACGCAGTATTTT.

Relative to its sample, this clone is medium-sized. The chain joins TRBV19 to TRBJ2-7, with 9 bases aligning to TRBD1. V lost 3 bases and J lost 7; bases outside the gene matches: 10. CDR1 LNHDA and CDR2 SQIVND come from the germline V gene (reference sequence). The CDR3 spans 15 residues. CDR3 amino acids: CASSILGQGTEEQYF. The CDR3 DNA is TGTGCCAGTAGTATCTTGGGACAGGGTACTGAGGAGCAGTACTTC.

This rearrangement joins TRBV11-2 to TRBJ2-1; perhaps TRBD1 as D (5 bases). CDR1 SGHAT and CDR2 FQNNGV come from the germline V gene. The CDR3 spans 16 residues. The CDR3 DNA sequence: TGTGCTACCAGATCCCTGCAGGGTGGAAACTACAATGAGCAGTTCTTC. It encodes CATRSLQGGNYNEQFF.

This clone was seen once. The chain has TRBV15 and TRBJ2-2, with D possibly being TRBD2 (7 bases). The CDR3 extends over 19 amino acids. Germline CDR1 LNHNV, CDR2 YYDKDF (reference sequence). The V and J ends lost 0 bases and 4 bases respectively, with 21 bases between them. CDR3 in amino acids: CATSRDATWGPGGTGELFF. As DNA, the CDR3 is TGTGCCACCAGCAGAGATGCGACTTGGGGGCCGGGGGGCACCGGGGAGCTGTTTTTT.

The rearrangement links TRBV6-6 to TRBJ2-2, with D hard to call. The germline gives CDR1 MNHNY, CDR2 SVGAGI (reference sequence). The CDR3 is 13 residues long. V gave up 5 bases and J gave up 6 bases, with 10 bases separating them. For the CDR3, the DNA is TGTGCCAGCAGTAGAACAGCCGCCGGGGAGCTGTTTTTT. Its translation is CASSRTAAGELFF.

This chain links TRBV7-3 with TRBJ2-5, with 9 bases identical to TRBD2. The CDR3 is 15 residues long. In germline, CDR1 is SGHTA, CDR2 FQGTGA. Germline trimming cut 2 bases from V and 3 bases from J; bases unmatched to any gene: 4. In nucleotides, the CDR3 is TGTGCCAGCAGCTTATACGCGGGAGGGGAAGAGACCCAGTACTTC. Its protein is CASSLYAGGEETQYF.